The TCR beta chain under discussion was sequenced for a study of T cells after posttransplantation cyclophosphamide. Notes on this clone: Its cognate antigen is unknown.

TCRdb keeps only in-frame clones here, not all; method: immunoSEQ multiplex PCR. The repertoire has 8,900 or so clones, 98% of them found once; the top ten carry 0.27%. The related graft donor's blood sample was taken on the day of bone marrow donation. Trimming stripped 4 bases from V and 6 bases from J, with 11 bases between. Germline V lookup: CDR1 SEHNR, CDR2 FQNEAQ (reference sequence). The CDR3 totals 13 residues. Overall study findings and caveats: Recipient CMV seropositivity and CMV reactivation strongly tracked TRB clonality. Blood and skin or GI T cell repertoires showed limited TRB overlap.

V usage is TRBV7-9 and J usage is TRBJ2-3; D gene unclear. What was sequenced was naive CD8+ T cells sorted from PBMCs. This TCR was recovered from a man aged 45-65 years in good health, CMV-negative, and a related stem cell transplant donor. CDR3 sequence reads: CASSSPGGDTQYF. CDR3 sequence (DNA): TGTGCCAGCAGCTCGCCTGGTGGCGATACGCAGTATTTT.